A selection of T cell receptor beta chains follows, all from one sample in a study of T-cell memory formation after mild COVID-19. TCRdb redid the calling of the 5' RACE reads with MiXCR, one entry per CDR3 protein. The data contain fewer than 600,000 distinct CDR3 sequences, about a fifth of them singletons. Sequencing used PBMCs or a T cell subset sorted from them (not recorded which). All receptors derive from an adult woman who had mild COVID-19 (a few samples of this study predate the infection). Cell type and time point are not known. The CDR3 runs from the conserved cysteine through the conserved F or W. A D gene is named only where the DNA matches it firmly. Some rows mark clone size as missing; the rest say once, few, many or name a class of expanded clone.

-	TRBV24-1	few	TRBJ2-1	TGTGCCACCAGTACGGACTTTTACGACAATGAGCAGTTCTTC	CATSTDFYDNEQFF
-	TRBV9	few	TRBJ2-3	TGTGCCAGCAGCCCATCGGGACAACGCACAGATACGCAGTATTTT	CASSPSGQRTDTQYF
TRBD2	TRBV12-3/TRBV12-4	few	TRBJ2-3	TGTGCCAGCAGTTTACATTCTCTAGCGGGGGTGATAGATACGCAGTATTTT	CASSLHSLAGVIDTQYF
TRBD2	TRBV12-3/TRBV12-4	few	TRBJ2-1	TGTGCCAGCAGTTTATTTTCCCCAGGGACTAGCGCGGGCAATGAGCAGTTCTTC	CASSLFSPGTSAGNEQFF
-	TRBV12-3/TRBV12-4	few	TRBJ1-2	TGTGCCAGCAGTTTCCAGGGATTTAACTATGGCTACACCTTC	CASSFQGFNYGYTF
TRBD2	TRBV6-5	few	TRBJ2-3	TGTGCCAGCAGTTTAGGACTAGCGGGAGTGGGAGGCACAGATACGCAGTATTTT	CASSLGLAGVGGTDTQYF
-	TRBV3-1	-	TRBJ2-1	TGTGCCAGCAGCCGGGACCGGGGAGTTCGAGCGGCTCCTGGCAATGAGCAGTTCTTC	CASSRDRGVRAAPGNEQFF
-	TRBV7-6	few	TRBJ2-2	TGTGCCAGCAGCCTTGACTTTAACACCGGGGAGCTGTTTTTT	CASSLDFNTGELFF
-	TRBV12-3/TRBV12-4	few	TRBJ2-2	TGTGCCAGCAGCCCTAGGGGGGGGCCTAACACCGGGGAGCTGTTTTTT	CASSPRGGPNTGELFF
-	TRBV15	-	TRBJ1-1	TGTGCCACCAGCAGAGATCTGGGTCCCGGCTCCACTGAAGCTTTCTTT	CATSRDLGPGSTEAFF
TRBD2	TRBV5-1	few	TRBJ2-3	TGCGCCAGCAGTCGAATGTCGACTAGCGGGGGCGATACGCAGTATTTT	CASSRMSTSGGDTQYF
-	TRBV11-2	few	TRBJ2-3	TGTGCCAGCAGCCAGAGGCAGACTACAGATACGCAGTATTTT	CASSQRQTTDTQYF
-	TRBV7-3	-	TRBJ2-5	TGTGCCAGCAGCGTCGAAGGGGGGGGGCCCCAAGAGACCCAGTACTTC	CASSVEGGGPQETQYF
TRBD1	TRBV5-5	few	TRBJ2-2	TGTGCCAGCAGCCTAACAGGGGCCGGCACCGGGGAGCTGTTTTTT	CASSLTGAGTGELFF
-	TRBV20-1	-	TRBJ2-3	TGCAGTGCTAGAGTTCCGATTACTAGCACAGATACGCAGTATTTT	CSARVPITSTDTQYF
-	TRBV3-1	-	TRBJ1-1	TGTGCCAGCAGCCCACACCATAACGGGTTTACTGAAGCTTTCTTT	CASSPHHNGFTEAFF
-	TRBV4-2	-	TRBJ1-1	TGTGCCAGCAGCCAAAGGGCCCCACAGGAGGGTCTTAACACTGAAGCTTTCTTT	CASSQRAPQEGLNTEAFF
-	TRBV6-5	-	TRBJ2-3	TGTGCCAGCAGTTACCAACTAGAGGTAGATACGCAGTATTTT	CASSYQLEVDTQYF
-	TRBV7-9	-	TRBJ2-7	TGTGCCAGCAGCTGGGACAACCCTTACGAGCAGTACTTC	CASSWDNPYEQYF